This is a list of T cell receptor beta chains from one sample in a study of shared clonotypes between healthy human individuals. Clones were read by immunoSEQ multiplex PCR, and TCRdb kept only the in-frame ones, dropping some. The sample carries some 2,400,000 clones, under 97% recorded once. Sequences were obtained from naive CD4+ T cells sorted from blood. The receptors here all came from a man younger than 35 in good health. The CDR3 runs from the conserved cysteine through the conserved F or W. The order of the fields is CDR3 DNA, CDR3 protein, D gene, V gene, J gene, clone size. D genes are given only for firm matches. Clone size is stated in some rows and not others, as once, few, many or a class when expanded.

TGTGCCAGCACACCCACAGCCGTAACCTACGAGCAGTACTTC,CASTPTAVTYEQYF,.,TRBV6-1,TRBJ2-7,once
TGCGCCAGCAGCTTAGAGTCTAGCGGGAGAGATACGCAGTATTTT,CASSLESSGRDTQYF,TRBD2,TRBV5-1,TRBJ2-3,.
TGCGCCAGCAGCCAAGAACTGTATGGCCTTGATACGCAGTATTTT,CASSQELYGLDTQYF,.,TRBV4-3,TRBJ2-3,.
TGTGCCAGTAAACCGGGACAGGGGGAAGAGACCCAGTACTTC,CASKPGQGEETQYF,TRBD1,TRBV6-1,TRBJ2-5,.
TGTGCCAGCTCACCACAGCGACAGGCATACAACACCGGGGAGCTGTTTTTT,CASSPQRQAYNTGELFF,.,TRBV18,TRBJ2-2,once
TGTGCCAGCAGCCTCGGACAGGGGGGAAACACCATATATTTT,CASSLGQGGNTIYF,TRBD1,TRBV7-6,TRBJ1-3,.
TGTGCCAGTACCCTTGACGCAACATCCTACGAGCAGTACTTC,CASTLDATSYEQYF,.,TRBV28,TRBJ2-7,.
TGTGCCAGCCAGCGGGGAAATAATTCACCCCTCCACTTT,CASQRGNNSPLHF,.,TRBV5-4,TRBJ1-6,.
TGTGCCTGGAGTTCTGCGAATCAGCCCCAGCATTTT,CAWSSANQPQHF,.,TRBV30,TRBJ1-5,.
TGTGCCAGCAGTCGGACAGGGTCTATTTCCTACGAGCAGTACTTC,CASSRTGSISYEQYF,TRBD1,TRBV2,TRBJ2-7,.
TGCGCCAGCAGCTTAGGGGACTCACTCTCCTACAATGAGCAGTTCTTC,CASSLGDSLSYNEQFF,.,TRBV5-1,TRBJ2-1,.
TGTGCCAGCAGTTACCAGTCTAGCTATGGCTACACCTTC,CASSYQSSYGYTF,.,TRBV6-6,TRBJ1-2,.
TGCAGCGTTGCGTCACAGAGGATGAACACTGAAGCTTTCTTT,CSVASQRMNTEAFF,.,TRBV29-1,TRBJ1-1,.
TGTGCCAGCAGTGAAGCTTCATTGGCGGGAGTTAGTGAGCAGTTCTTC,CASSEASLAGVSEQFF,TRBD2,TRBV6-1,TRBJ2-1,.
TGTGCCAGCAGCTTAACCTGGCGGCGCGGGGCGAACACCGGGGAGCTGTTTTTT,CASSLTWRRGANTGELFF,.,TRBV7-6,TRBJ2-2,.
TGTGCCAGCAGTACGGGACAGGGGCCGCAAGCTTTCTTT,CASSTGQGPQAFF,TRBD1,TRBV28,TRBJ1-1,once
TGCAGCGTTGATGTCTGGGGAAACTACGAGCAGTACTTC,CSVDVWGNYEQYF,.,TRBV29-1,TRBJ2-7,.
TGTGCCAGCAGCCCAGGATGGGGGACAGGGGGCCAAGAGACCCAGTACTTC,CASSPGWGTGGQETQYF,TRBD1,TRBV9,TRBJ2-5,.
TGTGCCAGCAGTGAGACAGGGGCCTTTAACTATGGCTACACCTTC,CASSETGAFNYGYTF,TRBD1,TRBV6-1,TRBJ1-2,.
TGTGCCAGCAGCCTAGGGACAGGGCGGCAGGGCTACACCTTC,CASSLGTGRQGYTF,TRBD1,TRBV5-4,TRBJ1-2,.
TGCGCCAGCAGTCTGGGGGTAGCCAAAAACATTCAGTACTTC,CASSLGVAKNIQYF,.,TRBV5-1,TRBJ2-4,once
TGTGCCAGCAGCAAGGGACTAGCGGGAGCTGGAGAGACCCAGTACTTC,CASSKGLAGAGETQYF,TRBD2,TRBV7-2,TRBJ2-5,.
TGCAGTGCCCAGGGGACGGCTGAAGCTTTCTTT,CSAQGTAEAFF,.,TRBV20-1,TRBJ1-1,.
TGTGCCAGCAGTTCCAGGGAAGCGAATTCACCCCTCCACTTT,CASSSREANSPLHF,.,TRBV2,TRBJ1-6,.
TGTGCCAGCAGCCCCCTGCGATCGGAGACCCAGTACTTC,CASSPLRSETQYF,.,TRBV11-2,TRBJ2-5,.
TGTGCCTCCCGTGGCAGCCTTGGGACCGGGGAGCTGTTTTTT,CASRGSLGTGELFF,.,TRBV10-3,TRBJ2-2,.
TGTGCCAGCAGCTTAGCGGACCTAGACGGGGCTTTCTTT,CASSLADLDGAFF,.,TRBV7-9,TRBJ1-1,.
TGCGCCAGCAGCCAATCCATTATCTACGACGGTAAGAGCGAGCAGTACTTC,CASSQSIIYDGKSEQYF,.,TRBV4-3,TRBJ2-7,.
TGTGCCAGCAGTGAAACGACAGGGAGGGCTTTCTTT,CASSETTGRAFF,TRBD1,TRBV6-5,TRBJ1-1,.
TGTGCCAGCAGTGCCCCTCCGACAGGGAGCTTCAATCAGCCCCAGCATTTT,CASSAPPTGSFNQPQHF,TRBD1,TRBV28,TRBJ1-5,.
TGTGCCAGCAGCCTACCGGGGTACGAGCAGTACTTC,CASSLPGYEQYF,.,TRBV7-2,TRBJ2-7,.
TGTGCCATCAGTTACTCGGGACAGGGCGGATACGAGCAGTACTTC,CAISYSGQGGYEQYF,TRBD1,TRBV10-3,TRBJ2-7,.
TGTGCCAGCAGTTTACAAGGGCTCAATAAGAATGGCTACACCTTC,CASSLQGLNKNGYTF,.,TRBV27,TRBJ1-2,.
TGTGCCAGCGACTTCCAACATTTTAGCAATCAGCCCCAGCATTTT,CASDFQHFSNQPQHF,.,TRBV2,TRBJ1-5,.
TGCGCCAGCAGCTCCGGGACTAGCGGTTCCTACGAGCAGTACTTC,CASSSGTSGSYEQYF,TRBD2,TRBV5-1,TRBJ2-7,.
TGTGCCAGCAGTCGGTCGCTTGGGAATTCACCCCTCCACTTT,CASSRSLGNSPLHF,.,TRBV6-5,TRBJ1-6,.
TGCGCCAGCAGCCATTCCGCTGGACAGGCGAGCTCCTACAATGAGCAGTTCTTC,CASSHSAGQASSYNEQFF,TRBD1,TRBV4-3,TRBJ2-1,.
TGTGCCAGCAGGCCCCCACCGTCCAGCTCCTATAATTCACCCCTCCACTTT,CASRPPPSSSYNSPLHF,.,TRBV28,TRBJ1-6,.
TGCGCCAGCAGCCAAGAAACAGTCCTCTATGGCTACACCTTC,CASSQETVLYGYTF,.,TRBV4-3,TRBJ1-2,.
TGTGCCTGGATGACAGACGAAAATGAAAAACTGTTTTTT,CAWMTDENEKLFF,.,TRBV30,TRBJ1-4,.
TGTGCTAGTGGTTCCGCCGGGACAGTGAACACCGGGGAGCTGTTTTTT,CASGSAGTVNTGELFF,TRBD1,TRBV12-5,TRBJ2-2,once
TGTGCCAGCTCGCGTTTTCCTTTTGACACCGGGGAGCTGTTTTTT,CASSRFPFDTGELFF,.,TRBV6-5,TRBJ2-2,.
TGCGCCAGCAGCCAAGATATGGCCGGCGTTGCCTACGAGCAGTACTTC,CASSQDMAGVAYEQYF,.,TRBV4-3,TRBJ2-7,.
TGTGCCAGCAGCCGCCAGGTGCAGGATCAGCCCCAGCATTTT,CASSRQVQDQPQHF,.,TRBV6-5,TRBJ1-5,.
TGTGCCAGCAGTTTCTTCCCCCGGACTAGCGGGGAGCAGTACTTC,CASSFFPRTSGEQYF,TRBD2,TRBV27,TRBJ2-7,.
TGCGCCAGCAGCCCCCGGACAGGCGGCGGCTACACCTTC,CASSPRTGGGYTF,TRBD1,TRBV5-1,TRBJ1-2,.
TGCAGCGCCGTACAGGGGAGTACGGGAGAGCAGTACTTC,CSAVQGSTGEQYF,TRBD1,TRBV29-1,TRBJ2-7,.
TGTGCCAGCAGCACCGACAGGGGCGGAGGGACTGAAGCTTTCTTT,CASSTDRGGGTEAFF,TRBD1,TRBV5-4,TRBJ1-1,few
TGTGCCAGCACGCCAGGGGGCTTCACTGAAGCTTTCTTT,CASTPGGFTEAFF,TRBD1,TRBV2,TRBJ1-1,.
TGCGCCAGCAGCTTGGGACGGAGCTACGAGCAGTACTTC,CASSLGRSYEQYF,.,TRBV5-1,TRBJ2-7,once
TGTGCCAGCAGCTTAAGAGGTACGCTGCGGACCTCGGGTTCACCCCTCCACTTT,CASSLRGTLRTSGSPLHF,.,TRBV5-4,TRBJ1-6,.
TGTGCCACCAGCAGAGATCAACGGGGGCTCTACGAGCAGTACTTC,CATSRDQRGLYEQYF,.,TRBV15,TRBJ2-7,.
TGTGCCAGTAGTATAGGCGGACGGTTAAATTCACCCCTCCACTTT,CASSIGGRLNSPLHF,.,TRBV19,TRBJ1-6,few
TGCGCCAGCAGCCCGGGACTAGCGACGGTCGATGAGCAGTTCTTC,CASSPGLATVDEQFF,TRBD2,TRBV5-1,TRBJ2-1,.
TGTGCCAGCAGTGAATTAGGAGGGAGATCCTATAATTCACCCCTCCACTTT,CASSELGGRSYNSPLHF,.,TRBV6-1,TRBJ1-6,.
TGTGCCTGGACTAGCGGACCCACAGATACGCAGTATTTT,CAWTSGPTDTQYF,TRBD2,TRBV30,TRBJ2-3,.
TGCGCCAGCAGCCCACAGGGACAGGAGAACACTGAAGCTTTCTTT,CASSPQGQENTEAFF,TRBD1,TRBV5-1,TRBJ1-1,.
TGCGCCAGCAGCTTGTTGGACGAACCTCTAGAGACCCAGTACTTC,CASSLLDEPLETQYF,.,TRBV5-1,TRBJ2-5,once